This T cell receptor beta chain came from a study of PD-1 blockade in classical Hodgkin lymphoma (dated by TCRdb to 2018 to 2021). Some background on the complete study: To define a peripheral blood immune signature of response to PD-1 blockade in classical Hodgkin lymphoma, the study combined TCR beta sequencing with CyTOF. Overall study results and their limits: Baseline TCR diversity was reported as lower in newly diagnosed patients than in healthy donors, and lower still in relapsed/refractory patients. The study was limited to a single clinical trial cohort, and causes of repertoire differences, possibly disease activity or prior therapy, remained undefined.

Interpreted using the paper, the time point label stands for: newly diagnosed, previously untreated cHL patient sample. To serve as a comparison group for the relapsed/refractory trial patients, PBMCs were sequenced from patients with newly diagnosed, previously untreated classical Hodgkin lymphoma. After peripheral blood was drawn into 8 mL Vacutainer Cell Preparation Tubes, PBMCs were isolated by centrifugation and then cryopreserved. Genomic DNA was extracted with the Qiagen DNeasy kit from unsorted PBMCs and from negatively selected CD4+ and CD8+ fractions. TCR beta CDR3 regions were subjected to amplification by immunoSEQ multiplex PCR with primers that anneal to V and J segments. A synthetic immune receptor repertoire was used to minimize amplification bias, and remaining bias was computationally removed after sequencing. The original pipeline was this. Repertoire diversity was quantified as the Shannon entropy index using custom Python scripts. Unsorted, CD4+ and CD8+ repertoires were examined separately, except in combined analyses, for which CD4+ and CD8+ sequences were merged in silico. This is the immuneACCESS table as TCRdb keeps it, with only in-frame sequences that have V and J called. A part of the clones is gone; compared with another copy, unresolved V genes explain less than half, and the rest is unexplained. The DNA gave D and trimming, while V, J and clone size come from that table. The sample includes 20,000 to 25,000 clones, with 90% to 95% observed a single time. About 3.8% of the sample goes to the ten largest clones.

At the junction V is shortened by 2 bases and J by 6 bases; bases outside the gene matches: 6. CDR1 and CDR2 are read off the germline V gene (reference sequence) as GTSNPN and SVGIG. From cysteine to phenylalanine, the CDR3 is 13 amino acids long. CDR3 DNA is the only sequence kept; it has 39 bases, read in frame from the first base. In regard to this clone: Its antigen is not yet known. Per-nucleotide qualities are absent, and no much larger clonotype sits a single base away.

The receptor's source is a human donor with classical Hodgkin lymphoma. The chain is encoded by TRBV30 joined to TRBJ1-1; the central 7 bases match TRBD1. The sequenced sample consisted of peripheral blood mononuclear cells (PBMCs). For the CDR3, the sequence is CAWSHRGNAEAFF. The nucleotide sequence is given as TGTGCCTGGAGTCACAGGGGTAACGCTGAAGCTTTCTTT.